The source of this T cell receptor beta chain is a study of post-analysis software for immune sequencing data. The authors incorporated unique molecular identifiers into the TCR beta cDNA libraries. TCRdb re-analysed the PCR reads in MiXCR, keeping a single row per CDR3 protein. Of approximately 350,000 distinct CDR3 sequences listed, roughly 36% are singletons. There are a few counts of this clonotype. What was sequenced was blood. This sequence was found in a girl aged 5 to 17 with multiple sclerosis.

The CDR3 loop is CASSQGGTISEKLFF. The CDR3 DNA is TGCGCCAGCAGCCAAGGGGGGACAATCTCAGAAAAACTGTTTTTT. The chain joins TRBV4-1 to TRBJ1-4, with a tentative D call TRBD1 (6 bases). The ends were cut back, 1 base at V and 8 bases at J, with 14 bases in the middle. The CDR3 runs to 15 residues. CDR1 and CDR2 from the germline V gene are MGHRA and YSYEKL.